Listed below are T cell receptor beta chains from one sample, sequenced in a study of T-cell memory formation after mild COVID-19. TCRdb independently ran MiXCR on the 5' RACE reads; one entry per CDR3 protein. The sample has 530,000 or so distinct CDR3 sequences, approximately 15% seen once. The sequenced sample consisted of PBMCs or a T cell subset sorted from them (not recorded which). These receptors originate from an adult woman who had mild COVID-19 (a few samples of this study predate the infection). Cell type and time point are not known. Both conserved end residues are part of each CDR3. Fields, in order: J gene, clone size, D gene, V gene, CDR3 protein, CDR3 DNA. The D gene is left open where the match is weak. The size entry is marked missing in some rows and otherwise reads once, few, many or a size class.

j_call: TRBJ2-7
clone_size: NA
d_call: TRBD1
v_call: TRBV15
cdr3_aa: CATSRDRGGAYEQYF
cdr3_nt: TGTGCCACCAGCAGAGACAGAGGGGGCGCCTACGAGCAGTACTTC

j_call: TRBJ2-3
clone_size: NA
d_call: TRBD1
v_call: TRBV7-3
cdr3_aa: CASSLGTVRTDTQYF
cdr3_nt: TGTGCCAGCAGCTTGGGGACAGTGCGGACAGATACGCAGTATTTT

j_call: TRBJ1-4
clone_size: NA
d_call: NA
v_call: TRBV27
cdr3_aa: CASRVLGVGEKLFF
cdr3_nt: TGTGCCAGCAGGGTCTTGGGGGTTGGGGAAAAACTGTTTTTT

j_call: TRBJ2-3
clone_size: few
d_call: TRBD2
v_call: TRBV29-1
cdr3_aa: CSVVRVAGGYRTDTQYF
cdr3_nt: TGCAGCGTTGTCAGGGTAGCGGGAGGTTATCGCACAGATACGCAGTATTTT

j_call: TRBJ1-6
clone_size: NA
d_call: NA
v_call: TRBV3-1
cdr3_aa: CASSQEGSNSPLHF
cdr3_nt: TGTGCCAGCAGCCAAGAGGGAAGCAATTCACCCCTCCACTTT

j_call: TRBJ2-2
clone_size: many
d_call: NA
v_call: TRBV6-1
cdr3_aa: CATDSGLDNTGELFF
cdr3_nt: TGTGCCACCGATTCGGGACTCGATAACACCGGGGAGCTGTTTTTT

j_call: TRBJ2-2
clone_size: few
d_call: NA
v_call: TRBV5-1
cdr3_aa: CASSSTKVGTGELFF
cdr3_nt: TGCGCCAGCAGCTCGACTAAAGTGGGAACCGGGGAGCTGTTTTTT

j_call: TRBJ1-5
clone_size: NA
d_call: NA
v_call: TRBV4-3
cdr3_aa: CASSQDRVGSGQPQHF
cdr3_nt: TGCGCCAGCAGCCAAGACAGGGTGGGGTCAGGTCAGCCCCAGCATTTT

j_call: TRBJ1-1
clone_size: NA
d_call: TRBD1
v_call: TRBV12-3/TRBV12-4
cdr3_aa: CASSLQTGSTEAFF
cdr3_nt: TGTGCCAGCAGTTTACAGACAGGGTCGACTGAAGCTTTCTTT

j_call: TRBJ2-3
clone_size: many
d_call: NA
v_call: TRBV5-1
cdr3_aa: CASSLNTGNTDTQYF
cdr3_nt: TGCGCCAGCAGCTTAAACACAGGGAATACAGATACGCAGTATTTT

j_call: TRBJ2-7
clone_size: few
d_call: TRBD1
v_call: TRBV18
cdr3_aa: CASSPYRDRVSYEQYF
cdr3_nt: TGTGCCAGCTCACCCTATCGGGACAGGGTCTCCTACGAGCAGTACTTC

j_call: TRBJ2-1
clone_size: NA
d_call: NA
v_call: TRBV5-6
cdr3_aa: CASSPTGTINEQFF
cdr3_nt: TGTGCCAGCAGCCCTACCGGGACAATCAATGAGCAGTTCTTC

j_call: TRBJ1-5
clone_size: NA
d_call: NA
v_call: TRBV4-1
cdr3_aa: CASSQGRLSSSNQPQHF
cdr3_nt: TGCGCCAGCAGCCAAGGCCGATTAAGTTCTAGCAATCAGCCCCAGCATTTT

j_call: TRBJ1-2
clone_size: NA
d_call: NA
v_call: TRBV7-9
cdr3_aa: CASSLDRTGYGYTF
cdr3_nt: TGTGCCAGCAGCTTGGACAGAACTGGATATGGCTACACCTTC

j_call: TRBJ2-5
clone_size: few
d_call: TRBD2
v_call: TRBV6-5
cdr3_aa: CASSPGTSGTGQETQYF
cdr3_nt: TGTGCCAGCAGTCCTGGGACTAGCGGGACAGGGCAAGAGACCCAGTACTTC

j_call: TRBJ1-2
clone_size: NA
d_call: NA
v_call: TRBV5-1
cdr3_aa: CASSLDGLTNYGYTF
cdr3_nt: TGCGCCAGCAGCTTGGACGGGCTGACTAACTATGGCTACACCTTC

j_call: TRBJ2-3
clone_size: few
d_call: NA
v_call: TRBV7-9
cdr3_aa: CASSLGPPDTQYF
cdr3_nt: TGTGCCAGCAGCTTAGGTCCCCCGGATACGCAGTATTTT

j_call: TRBJ2-1
clone_size: few
d_call: NA
v_call: TRBV6-5
cdr3_aa: CASSYSGRGNEQFF
cdr3_nt: TGTGCCAGCAGTTACTCTGGCAGGGGCAATGAGCAGTTCTTC

j_call: TRBJ1-5
clone_size: NA
d_call: NA
v_call: TRBV3-1
cdr3_aa: CASSPLGYGNQPQHF
cdr3_nt: TGTGCCAGCAGCCCCCTAGGGTACGGCAATCAGCCCCAGCATTTT

j_call: TRBJ1-5
clone_size: once
d_call: TRBD1
v_call: TRBV2
cdr3_aa: CASRRQTGGGNQPQHF
cdr3_nt: TGTGCCAGCAGACGTCAAACAGGGGGGGGCAATCAGCCCCAGCATTTT

j_call: TRBJ1-1
clone_size: NA
d_call: NA
v_call: TRBV20-1
cdr3_aa: CSAREGEAFF
cdr3_nt: TGCAGTGCTAGAGAGGGTGAAGCTTTCTTT

j_call: TRBJ2-1
clone_size: NA
d_call: TRBD2
v_call: TRBV11-3
cdr3_aa: CASSPTSARYNEQFF
cdr3_nt: TGTGCCAGCAGCCCGACTAGCGCGCGCTACAATGAGCAGTTCTTC

j_call: TRBJ2-7
clone_size: few
d_call: TRBD2
v_call: TRBV19
cdr3_aa: CASSPPGLAVYEQYF
cdr3_nt: TGTGCCAGTAGTCCTCCCGGACTAGCGGTCTACGAGCAGTACTTC

j_call: TRBJ2-1
clone_size: NA
d_call: TRBD1
v_call: TRBV7-9
cdr3_aa: CASSRDRGGNEQFF
cdr3_nt: TGTGCCAGCAGCCGGGACAGGGGAGGAAATGAGCAGTTCTTC

j_call: TRBJ2-3
clone_size: many
d_call: TRBD2
v_call: TRBV6-4
cdr3_aa: CASSDSSGGTDTQYF
cdr3_nt: TGTGCCAGCAGTGACTCTAGCGGGGGCACAGATACGCAGTATTTT

j_call: TRBJ1-5
clone_size: NA
d_call: NA
v_call: TRBV30
cdr3_aa: CAWTGKGSQPQHF
cdr3_nt: TGTGCCTGGACAGGGAAGGGGAGTCAGCCCCAGCATTTT

j_call: TRBJ2-2
clone_size: NA
d_call: NA
v_call: TRBV4-3
cdr3_aa: CASSQDDGPNTGELFF
cdr3_nt: TGCGCCAGCAGCCAGGATGACGGACCGAACACCGGGGAGCTGTTTTTT

j_call: TRBJ2-2
clone_size: few
d_call: TRBD1
v_call: TRBV6-4
cdr3_aa: CASGSRDSPTGELFF
cdr3_nt: TGTGCCAGCGGGTCCCGGGACAGCCCCACCGGGGAGCTGTTTTTT

j_call: TRBJ1-2
clone_size: NA
d_call: TRBD1
v_call: TRBV5-1
cdr3_aa: CASSLGQGIDYGYTF
cdr3_nt: TGCGCCAGCAGCTTGGGACAGGGGATTGACTATGGCTACACCTTC

j_call: TRBJ2-5
clone_size: few
d_call: NA
v_call: TRBV5-1
cdr3_aa: CASSLTGTNQETQYF
cdr3_nt: TGCGCCAGCAGCTTGACAGGGACAAATCAAGAGACCCAGTACTTC